This T cell receptor beta chain was sequenced during a study of T cell changes during pregnancy in multiple sclerosis. The protocol was immunoSEQ multiplex PCR, while the TCRdb copy is restricted to in-frame clones and leaves out a portion. The sample holds 30,000 to 50,000 clones, 92% seen once. Germline V gene lookup returns CDR1 SGHDT and CDR2 YYEEEE. There are 17 residues in the CDR3. The J segment lost 6 bases and the V segment lost 4 bases, leaving 10 bases of the junction unmatched. The sequence was obtained from a female donor with multiple sclerosis, enrolled in a pregnancy study. Sequences were derived from CD4+ T cells from peripheral blood mononuclear cells, sampled in the third trimester of pregnancy. The rearrangement joins TRBV5-6 to TRBJ2-3, with TRBD2 identical over 14 bases. The CDR3 DNA sequence: TGTGCCAGCAGCGGCGGACTAGCGGGAGGAGGGTGGGATACGCAGTATTTT. As protein: CASSGGLAGGGWDTQYF.